A selection of T cell receptor beta chains follows, all from one sample in a study of blood T cell repertoires in COVID-19. Libraries were prepared by immunoSEQ multiplex PCR; TCRdb keeps only in-frame clonotypes and omits some of them. The profile shows roughly 440,000 clones, roughly 88% of them singletons. The specimen sequenced was peripheral blood. Receptor source: a woman in her 50s with COVID-19, enrolled during active disease. Both conserved end residues are part of each CDR3. Fields, in order: D gene, clone size, V gene, J gene, CDR3 DNA, CDR3 protein. D genes are given only for firm matches. The size of a clone is reported for some rows only, either as once, few or many, or as a class for expanded clones.

NA,NA,TRBV7-2,TRBJ1-5,TGTGCCAGCAGCTTACCGGGGGGCAATCAGCCCCAGCATTTT,CASSLPGGNQPQHF
NA,NA,TRBV19,TRBJ1-2,TGTGCCAGTAGTACACAGGGCTTCACGGGAAACTATGGCTACACCTTC,CASSTQGFTGNYGYTF
NA,NA,TRBV6-1,TRBJ1-4,TGTGCCAGCAGTGAAGCGGGGGGTCTTGGGGAAAAACTGTTTTTT,CASSEAGGLGEKLFF
TRBD1,NA,TRBV10-1,TRBJ1-2,TGCGCCAGCAGTGAAGGACAGGGAGCTAACTATGGCTACACCTTC,CASSEGQGANYGYTF
TRBD1,once,TRBV18,TRBJ1-3,TGTGCCAGCTCGCCCGACAGGGATAGAAACACCATATATTTT,CASSPDRDRNTIYF
NA,NA,TRBV3-1/TRBV3-2,TRBJ1-6,TGTGCCAGCAGCCCAACAGGGAATTCACCCCTCCACTTT,CASSPTGNSPLHF
NA,NA,TRBV10-3,TRBJ1-2,TGTGCCATCAGCGGTCCGGGGTTGGGGGGCTACACCTTC,CAISGPGLGGYTF
TRBD1,NA,TRBV28,TRBJ1-5,TGTGCCAGCAGTAGAGGGGGCGCGATGAATCAGCCCCAGCATTTT,CASSRGGAMNQPQHF
NA,NA,TRBV6-1,TRBJ1-1,TGTGCCAGCAGTGAAAATCCGCGCGGGGGTAGGACTGAAGCTTTCTTT,CASSENPRGGRTEAFF
TRBD2,once,TRBV7-2,TRBJ2-7,TGTGCCAGCAGCCAAGGGGGACTAGCGTTACCCGAGCAGTACTTC,CASSQGGLALPEQYF
NA,NA,TRBV7-9,TRBJ1-1,TGTGCCAGCAGCTTAATTTCGGGAAAGGCTGAAGCTTTCTTT,CASSLISGKAEAFF
TRBD2,NA,TRBV27,TRBJ2-2,TGTGCCAGCAGTTTATCGGTGGGCTTCAAGCTTTCGGGGGGCGGGGAGCTGTTTTTT,CASSLSVGFKLSGGGELFF
TRBD2,NA,TRBV3-1/TRBV3-2,TRBJ2-3,TGTGCCAGCAGTGTGCAGCGGGGGCCTCAGTATTTT,CASSVQRGPQYF
NA,NA,TRBV18,TRBJ2-3,TGTGCCAGCTCACCAAACCCTAGACTACTAGATACGCAGTATTTT,CASSPNPRLLDTQYF
NA,NA,TRBV5-6,TRBJ1-1,TGTGCCAGCAGCTTTAGATCGCGGAACACTGAAGCTTTCTTT,CASSFRSRNTEAFF
NA,NA,TRBV6-1,TRBJ1-1,TGTGCCAGCAGTGATCGCGGGGGGGGGTTAACTGAAGCTTTCTTT,CASSDRGGGLTEAFF
TRBD1,NA,TRBV11-2,TRBJ1-3,TGTGCCAGCAGCTCACAGGGGGCAGGAAACACCATATATTTT,CASSSQGAGNTIYF
NA,NA,TRBV7-2,TRBJ2-1,TGTGCCAGCAGCTGGGCAGCCTACAATGAGCAGTTCTTC,CASSWAAYNEQFF
TRBD1,NA,TRBV19,TRBJ1-2,TGTGCCAGCCGGGACAGGGCCTATGGCTACACCTTC,CASRDRAYGYTF
NA,NA,TRBV2,TRBJ1-2,TGTGCCAGCAGTGGCAACAGTTATGGCTACACCTTC,CASSGNSYGYTF
NA,NA,TRBV24-1,TRBJ2-7,TGTGCCACCAGTGATTTGCTAGGGGCCCAGTACTTC,CATSDLLGAQYF
TRBD1,once,TRBV10-2,TRBJ1-5,TGCGCCAGCACCGAGACAGGGGGCAACGGTCAGCCCCAGCATTTT,CASTETGGNGQPQHF
NA,NA,TRBV19,TRBJ2-5,TGTGCCAGTAGTAAAAGCCGCCCCGGAGGGGAGACCCAGTACTTC,CASSKSRPGGETQYF
TRBD2,NA,TRBV10-2,TRBJ2-1,TGCGCCAGCAGTGATACGTTGGGGCTAGCGGGGGGACGAAGCTCCTACAATGAGCAGTTCTTC,CASSDTLGLAGGRSSYNEQFF
NA,NA,TRBV2,TRBJ1-6,TGTGCCAGCAGTGAATACGGGGGGCGAATGGGTTCACCCCTCCACTTT,CASSEYGGRMGSPLHF
NA,NA,TRBV7-9,TRBJ2-3,TGTGCCAGCAGCCCTTTGCAGGAAATCACAGATACGCAGTATTTT,CASSPLQEITDTQYF
NA,NA,TRBV7-9,TRBJ1-1,TGTGCCAGCAGCGTCAAAGGGGATACTGAAGCTTTCTTT,CASSVKGDTEAFF
NA,NA,TRBV18,TRBJ1-3,TGTGCCAGCTCACCCCTGGAGGGTGGAAACACCATATATTTT,CASSPLEGGNTIYF
NA,few,TRBV30,TRBJ1-5,TGTGCCTGGAGTGGAGGTATGGACAGTTGGACCAATCAGCCCCAGCATTTT,CAWSGGMDSWTNQPQHF
TRBD1,NA,TRBV11-2,TRBJ1-1,TGTGCCAGCAGCGCTTCGACAGGGGATAACACTGAAGCTTTCTTT,CASSASTGDNTEAFF
NA,NA,TRBV29-1,TRBJ2-7,TGCAGCGTTGGCAGGAACCCCTACGAGCAGTACTTC,CSVGRNPYEQYF
NA,many,TRBV7-3,TRBJ2-1,TGTGCCAGCAGCCTCGGGAGCAACAATGAGCAGTTCTTC,CASSLGSNNEQFF
NA,NA,TRBV19,TRBJ1-6,TGTGCCAGTAGTATTGGGCAGGGAAGAGCCTATAATTCACCCCTCCACTTT,CASSIGQGRAYNSPLHF
NA,NA,TRBV19,TRBJ1-3,TGTGCCAGTACCCCCGCAGGGCCCTCTGGAAACACCATATATTTT,CASTPAGPSGNTIYF
NA,NA,TRBV11-2,TRBJ2-4,TGTGCCAGCAGGACCGGGGGGCCCGGCAAAAACATTCAGTACTTC,CASRTGGPGKNIQYF
NA,NA,TRBV19,TRBJ1-1,TGTGCCAGTAGTATCGTCACAGGGAGCACCACTGAAGCTTTCTTT,CASSIVTGSTTEAFF
TRBD2,NA,TRBV6-2/TRBV6-3,TRBJ2-3,TGTGCCAGCAGTTACCCCCCGGCGGGGGGATGGGATACGCAGTATTTT,CASSYPPAGGWDTQYF
TRBD2,NA,TRBV28,TRBJ2-7,TGTGCCAGCAGTTTATGGGGACTAGCGGGGGGTGGCGAGCAGTACTTC,CASSLWGLAGGGEQYF
NA,NA,TRBV7-8,TRBJ1-1,TGTGCCAGCAGCTTTTATGAGAGTGAAGCTTTCTTT,CASSFYESEAFF
NA,NA,TRBV3-1/TRBV3-2,TRBJ2-5,TGTGCCAGCAGCCAAGATGGGAGTATGCCCTGGAGGACCCAGTACTTC,CASSQDGSMPWRTQYF
TRBD1,NA,TRBV23-1,TRBJ1-3,TGCGCCAGCAGTCAAACCCCCGGACAGGCCCTCTCTGGAAACACCATATATTTT,CASSQTPGQALSGNTIYF
TRBD1,NA,TRBV7-2,TRBJ1-2,TGTGCCAGCAGCCCAGGACAGGGGTTGGGCTACACCTTC,CASSPGQGLGYTF
TRBD1,few,TRBV19,TRBJ1-5,TGTGCCAGTAGTTCCCCGGGCAGGGGGCTCAATCAGCCCCAGCATTTT,CASSSPGRGLNQPQHF
NA,NA,TRBV6-1,TRBJ1-1,TGTGCCAGCAGTGAAAGTCTTAGGGGGACTGAAGCTTTCTTT,CASSESLRGTEAFF
TRBD1,NA,TRBV11-2,TRBJ1-1,TGTGCCAGCAGCGAGATTTGGAGGGACAGGCGGGCTTTCTTT,CASSEIWRDRRAFF
NA,few,TRBV5-4,TRBJ1-1,TGTGCCAGCAGCTTGGGACAGGCGTTTACTGAAGCTTTCTTT,CASSLGQAFTEAFF
NA,NA,TRBV6-5,TRBJ1-2,TGTGCCAGCAGTTATGGGAGGGGTTACTACGATGGCTACACCTTC,CASSYGRGYYDGYTF
NA,NA,TRBV5-1,TRBJ2-5,TGCGCCAGTACCGAGGGGGGGGACCCAGAGACCCAGTACTTC,CASTEGGDPETQYF
TRBD1,NA,TRBV6-5,TRBJ1-2,TGTGCCAGCAGAAAGACAGGGATCTATGGCTACACCTTC,CASRKTGIYGYTF